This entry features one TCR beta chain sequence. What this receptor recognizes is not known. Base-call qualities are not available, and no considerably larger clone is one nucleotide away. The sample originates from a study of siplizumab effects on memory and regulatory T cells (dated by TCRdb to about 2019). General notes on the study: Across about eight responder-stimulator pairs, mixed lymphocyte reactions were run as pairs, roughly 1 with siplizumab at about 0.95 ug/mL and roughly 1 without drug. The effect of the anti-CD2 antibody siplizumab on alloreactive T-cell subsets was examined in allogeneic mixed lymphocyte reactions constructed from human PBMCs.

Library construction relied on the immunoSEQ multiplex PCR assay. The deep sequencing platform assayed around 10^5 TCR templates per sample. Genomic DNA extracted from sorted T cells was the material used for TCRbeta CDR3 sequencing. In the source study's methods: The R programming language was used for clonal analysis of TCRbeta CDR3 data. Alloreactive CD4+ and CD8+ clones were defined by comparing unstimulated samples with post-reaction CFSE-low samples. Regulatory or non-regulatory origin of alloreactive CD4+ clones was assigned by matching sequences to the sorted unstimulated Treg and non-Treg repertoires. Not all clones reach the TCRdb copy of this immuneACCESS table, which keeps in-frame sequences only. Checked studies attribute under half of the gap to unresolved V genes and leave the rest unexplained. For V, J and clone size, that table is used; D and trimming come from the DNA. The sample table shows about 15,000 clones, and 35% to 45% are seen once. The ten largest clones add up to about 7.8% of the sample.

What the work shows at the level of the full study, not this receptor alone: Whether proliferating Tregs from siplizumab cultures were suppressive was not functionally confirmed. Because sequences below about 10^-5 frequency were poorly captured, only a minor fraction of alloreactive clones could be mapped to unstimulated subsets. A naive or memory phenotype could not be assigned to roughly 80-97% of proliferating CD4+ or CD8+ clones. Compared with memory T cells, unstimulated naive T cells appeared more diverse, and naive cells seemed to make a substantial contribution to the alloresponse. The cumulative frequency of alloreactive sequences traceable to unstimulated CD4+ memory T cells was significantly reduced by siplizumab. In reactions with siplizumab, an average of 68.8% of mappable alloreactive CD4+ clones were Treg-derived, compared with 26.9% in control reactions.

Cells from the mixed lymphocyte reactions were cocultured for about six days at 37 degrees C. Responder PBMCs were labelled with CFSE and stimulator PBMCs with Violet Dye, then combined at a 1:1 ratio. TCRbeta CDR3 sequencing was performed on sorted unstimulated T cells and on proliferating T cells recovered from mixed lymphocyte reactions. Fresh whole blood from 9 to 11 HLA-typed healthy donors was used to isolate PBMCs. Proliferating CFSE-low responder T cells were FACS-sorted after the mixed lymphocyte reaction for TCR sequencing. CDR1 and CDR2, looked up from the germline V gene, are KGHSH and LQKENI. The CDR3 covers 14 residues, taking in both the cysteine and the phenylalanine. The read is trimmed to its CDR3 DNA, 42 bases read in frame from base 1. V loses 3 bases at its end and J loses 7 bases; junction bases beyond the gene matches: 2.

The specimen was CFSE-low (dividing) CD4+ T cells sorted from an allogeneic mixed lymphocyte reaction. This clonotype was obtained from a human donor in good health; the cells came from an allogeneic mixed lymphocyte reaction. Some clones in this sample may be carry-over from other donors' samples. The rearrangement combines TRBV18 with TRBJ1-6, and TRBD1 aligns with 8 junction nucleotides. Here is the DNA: TGTGCCAGCTCACCGGACAGGGTCAATTCACCCCTCCACTTT. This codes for CASSPDRVNSPLHF. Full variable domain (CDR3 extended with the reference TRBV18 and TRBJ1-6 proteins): NAGVMQNPRHLVRRRGQEARLRCSPMKGHSHVYWYRQLPEEGLKFMVYLQKENIIDESGMPKERFSAEFPKEGPSILRIQQVVRGDSAAYFCASSPDRVNSPLHFGNGTRLTVT.